What follows describes a single TCR beta chain. Its specificity is not known. This may be a read error: a much more frequent sequence differs by one nucleotide. The second PCR ran roughly 6 to 12 cycles with a sample-barcoded 5' primer and J-beta primers. One entry per CDR3 protein results from TCRdb running MiXCR on the 5' RACE reads. The data show fewer than 2,000,000 distinct CDR3 sequences, about 31% seen once. The data stem from a study of blood T cells in healthy people across ages. In germline, CDR1 is DFQATT, CDR2 SNEGSKA (reference sequence). The CDR3 is 15 residues long. Study conclusions and caveats: Expanded clonotype shifts may have been confounded, as the donors had an unknown CMV status. Diversity was estimated from one million T cells, and these estimates were considered underestimates.

Sequenced: blood. The chain carries TRBV20-1 and TRBJ2-7; D perhaps matches TRBD2 (6 bases). The TCR sequence derives from a woman in her 30s in good health. CDR3 region: CSVRGRRDFSYEQYF. For the CDR3, the DNA is TGCAGTGTTAGAGGGCGCAGGGACTTCTCCTACGAGCAGTACTTC.